This is a list of T cell receptor beta chains from one sample in a study of blood T cells in healthy people across ages. In TCRdb, the 5' RACE reads were re-called with MiXCR into one record per CDR3 protein. The sample carries some 1.6 million distinct CDR3 sequences, 30% to 40% recorded once. The sequenced sample was blood. Receptors were obtained from a woman in her twenties or thirties in good health. The CDR3 runs from the conserved cysteine through the conserved F or W. A D gene is named only where the DNA matches it firmly. Not every row has a clone size; where given, it reads once, few, many or a size class.

size,V,D,J,CDR3,DNA
many,TRBV5-1,NA,TRBJ2-7,CASSGGTGYEQYF,TGTGCCAGCAGCGGGGGGACAGGCTACGAGCAGTACTTC
NA,TRBV18,TRBD1,TRBJ1-2,CASSPWDRGSYGYTF,TGTGCCAGCTCACCGTGGGACAGGGGTTCATATGGCTACACCTTC
NA,TRBV9,TRBD2,TRBJ2-1,CASSVGSGRFNEQFF,TGTGCCAGCAGCGTAGGAAGCGGGAGGTTCAATGAGCAGTTCTTC
few,TRBV29-1,NA,TRBJ2-3,CSAPARASTDTQYF,TGCAGCGCCCCCGCGAGGGCTAGCACAGATACGCAGTATTTT
NA,TRBV20-1,NA,TRBJ2-7,CSAPPPLDLEQYF,TGCAGTGCTCCCCCGCCCCTTGACCTCGAGCAGTACTTC
NA,TRBV5-1,NA,TRBJ2-7,CASSYQDNSYEQYF,TGCGCCAGCAGCTACCAGGACAACTCCTACGAGCAGTACTTC
few,TRBV2,NA,TRBJ2-3,CASSGQDTYTDTQYF,TGTGCCAGCAGTGGACAGGACACCTACACAGATACGCAGTATTTT
few,TRBV27,TRBD2,TRBJ2-1,CASSPMTSGPERPYNEQFF,TGTGCCAGCAGTCCCATGACTAGCGGCCCGGAAAGGCCCTACAATGAGCAGTTCTTC
NA,TRBV5-5,NA,TRBJ1-1,CASSPIINTEAFF,TGTGCCAGCAGCCCGATCATTAACACTGAAGCTTTCTTT
NA,TRBV9,NA,TRBJ1-2,CASSAGVGDYGYTF,TGTGCCAGCAGCGCAGGGGTAGGGGACTATGGCTACACCTTC
many,TRBV12-3/TRBV12-4,NA,TRBJ2-7,CASSLNFYEQYF,TGTGCCAGCAGTTTAAACTTCTACGAGCAGTACTTC
NA,TRBV28,NA,TRBJ1-4,CASRPRNNEKLFF,TGTGCCAGCCGTCCTCGCAACAATGAAAAACTGTTTTTT
many,TRBV4-1,NA,TRBJ1-2,CASSQGADYGYTF,TGCGCCAGCAGCCAAGGGGCAGACTATGGCTACACCTTC
NA,TRBV27,NA,TRBJ2-2,CASSFHPDRRGGGELFF,TGTGCCAGCAGTTTCCACCCAGACAGGAGGGGCGGCGGGGAGCTGTTTTTT
NA,TRBV5-5,TRBD1,TRBJ2-2,CASSIPGTATGELFF,TGTGCCAGCAGCATCCCCGGGACAGCCACCGGGGAGCTGTTTTTT
NA,TRBV15,NA,TRBJ1-5,CATLTSSNQPQHF,TGTGCCACCCTCACGTCTAGCAATCAGCCCCAGCATTTT
once,TRBV28,TRBD1,TRBJ2-3,CASSLGVGTGGSLTPLSSTDTQYF,TGTGCCAGCAGCCTCGGGGTAGGGACAGGGGGTTCTCTTACCCCTCTATCTAGCACAGATACGCAGTATTTT
few,TRBV4-2,TRBD2,TRBJ2-1,CASSQGTSGSLNDEQFF,TGTGCCAGCAGCCAAGGGACTAGCGGGAGTCTCAACGATGAGCAGTTCTTC
NA,TRBV7-2,NA,TRBJ2-1,CASSLSLDTSYNEQFF,TGTGCCAGCAGCTTATCTCTGGACACTTCCTACAATGAGCAGTTCTTC
NA,TRBV12-3/TRBV12-4,TRBD2,TRBJ2-7,CASSLEAGGAYEQYF,TGTGCCAGCAGTCTCGAAGCGGGGGGAGCCTACGAGCAGTACTTC
few,TRBV7-2,NA,TRBJ2-2,CARQGGRTGELFF,TGTGCCAGGCAGGGGGGTCGGACCGGGGAGCTGTTTTTT
few,TRBV28,NA,TRBJ2-1,CASSLFMGYNEQFF,TGTGCCAGCAGTCTCTTCATGGGTTACAATGAGCAGTTCTTC
NA,TRBV7-9,TRBD1,TRBJ2-7,CASRGGRGRNEQYF,TGTGCCAGCAGGGGGGGCAGGGGGCGGAACGAGCAGTACTTC
NA,TRBV5-1,TRBD1,TRBJ1-1,CASSFSQGGTEAFF,TGTGCCAGCAGCTTCTCACAGGGGGGCACTGAAGCTTTCTTT
NA,TRBV20-1,NA,TRBJ2-5,CSALEVPETQYF,TGCAGTGCTCTAGAGGTTCCAGAGACCCAGTACTTC
few,TRBV7-9,TRBD2,TRBJ2-5,CASSLPPGLAEETQYF,TGTGCCAGCAGCTTACCCCCGGGGCTAGCGGAAGAGACCCAGTACTTC
few,TRBV5-1,NA,TRBJ2-1,CASSFGLVPGQFF,TGCGCCAGCAGCTTCGGACTGGTTCCAGGGCAGTTCTTC
few,TRBV10-2,TRBD2,TRBJ2-7,CASSEPILAGGTYEQYF,TGCGCCAGCAGTGAGCCGATACTAGCGGGGGGAACCTACGAGCAGTACTTC
many,TRBV4-2,NA,TRBJ2-7,CASSQVTLSSYEQYF,TGTGCCAGCAGCCAAGTCACCCTGAGCTCCTACGAGCAGTACTTC
few,TRBV3-1,NA,TRBJ2-4,CASSQGTRGPSQYF,TGTGCCAGCAGCCAGGGGACTCGGGGACCATCTCAGTACTTC
NA,TRBV28,NA,TRBJ2-2,CASSIDTTGELFF,TGTGCCAGCAGTATCGACACCACCGGGGAGCTGTTTTTT
many,TRBV4-1,NA,TRBJ1-2,CASSQEFQGRRYGYTF,TGCGCCAGCAGCCAAGAATTCCAGGGAAGGAGATATGGCTACACCTTC
many,TRBV9,NA,TRBJ2-7,CASSEGLGGSYEQYF,TGTGCCAGCAGCGAGGGGCTCGGGGGCTCCTACGAGCAGTACTTC
NA,TRBV3-1,TRBD2,TRBJ2-5,CASSPTSGTQETQYF,TGTGCCAGCAGCCCGACTAGCGGGACACAAGAGACCCAGTACTTC
few,TRBV20-1,NA,TRBJ1-5,CSARETPRNSNQPQHF,TGCAGTGCTAGAGAGACACCCCGTAATAGCAATCAGCCCCAGCATTTT
NA,TRBV2,TRBD2,TRBJ2-5,CAAGGPPQETQYF,TGTGCCGCGGGGGGTCCACCCCAAGAGACCCAGTACTTC
NA,TRBV7-8,NA,TRBJ1-1,CASSLGTAGANTEAFF,TGTGCCAGCAGCTTAGGGACCGCAGGGGCAAACACTGAAGCTTTCTTT
few,TRBV20-1,NA,TRBJ1-6,CSAQWVDPNSPLHF,TGCAGTGCCCAGTGGGTGGATCCAAATTCACCCCTCCACTTT
NA,TRBV10-3,TRBD2,TRBJ2-3,CAISALPRRAGGFDTQYF,TGTGCCATCAGTGCCCTTCCGCGTAGGGCGGGAGGTTTCGATACGCAGTATTTT
NA,TRBV28,TRBD1,TRBJ1-1,CASSRRQGGRWTEAFF,TGTGCCAGCAGTAGACGACAGGGGGGGAGATGGACTGAAGCTTTCTTT
NA,TRBV18,TRBD2,TRBJ2-7,CASSSRSGGSNAYEQYF,TGTGCCAGCTCATCCCGGAGCGGGGGATCTAATGCCTACGAGCAGTACTTC
few,TRBV18,NA,TRBJ2-5,CASSPSGTFQETQYF,TGTGCCAGCTCACCGTCAGGGACTTTCCAAGAGACCCAGTACTTC